This T cell receptor beta chain was obtained from a study of cytomegalovirus exposure and HLA in healthy donors. Looking at the study overall: Unique TCR beta sequences numbering 117 million came from around 180 million T cells in an earlier analysis.

Of note for this clone: The antigen is undetermined.

The study, taken as a whole, reports: Analysis was performed later, and it showed HLA-associated TCR beta chains to be more clonally expanded than equally common others. Previous analysis showed most TCR beta V segments were productive about 87% or about 30% of the time. The authors considered a cluster of highly shared sequence variants likely to be a sequencing artifact.

CDR3 length equals 14 residues. V was cut by 3 bases and J by 6 bases, with 12 bases left in between. Germline-derived CDR1 and CDR2 are MNHEY and SMNVEV (reference sequence). Primers included in the PCR were 60 Vbeta and 13 Jbeta primers. The method was immunoSEQ multiplex PCR; TCRdb's version includes in-frame clones alone and lacks a portion of them. The data show around 190,000 clones, with 82% seen just once and less than 0.65% held by the top ten. The chain uses TRBV27 and TRBJ2-1; D may be TRBD2 (7 bases). The source material was PBMCs. The source is a woman aged 50 to 60 in good health and CMV-seronegative. As DNA, the CDR3 is TGTGCCAGCAGTTTCGGGGGGCGGTTCAATGAGCAGTTCTTC. Protein sequence: CASSFGGRFNEQFF.